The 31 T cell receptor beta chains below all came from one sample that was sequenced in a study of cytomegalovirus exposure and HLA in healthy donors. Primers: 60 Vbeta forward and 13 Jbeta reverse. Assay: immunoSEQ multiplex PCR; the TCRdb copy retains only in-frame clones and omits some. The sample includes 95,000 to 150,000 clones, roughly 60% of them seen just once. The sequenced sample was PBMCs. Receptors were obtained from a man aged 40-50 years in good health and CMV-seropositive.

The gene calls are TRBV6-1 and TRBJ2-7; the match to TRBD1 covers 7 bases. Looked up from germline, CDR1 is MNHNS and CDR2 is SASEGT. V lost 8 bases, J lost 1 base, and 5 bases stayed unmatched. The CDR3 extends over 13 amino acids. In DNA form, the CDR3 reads TGTGCCAGCCGAGTCAGGGGGTCCTACGAGCAGTACTTC. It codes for CASRVRGSYEQYF.

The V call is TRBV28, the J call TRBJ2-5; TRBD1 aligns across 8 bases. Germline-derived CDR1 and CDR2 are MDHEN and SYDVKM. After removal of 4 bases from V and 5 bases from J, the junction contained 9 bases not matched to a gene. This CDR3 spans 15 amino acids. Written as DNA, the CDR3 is TGTGCCAGCAGTTCTCCCGGGACAGGCTGGGAGACCCAGTACTTC. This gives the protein CASSSPGTGWETQYF.

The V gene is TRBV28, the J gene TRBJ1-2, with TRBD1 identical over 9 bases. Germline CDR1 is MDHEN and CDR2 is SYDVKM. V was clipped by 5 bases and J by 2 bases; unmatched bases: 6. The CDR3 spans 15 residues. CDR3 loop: CASSPGDRDNYGYTF. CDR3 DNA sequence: TGTGCCAGCAGTCCGGGGGACAGGGACAACTATGGCTACACCTTC.

DNA for the CDR3: TGTGCCAGCAGCTTCCCTAGCGGGAGGGCCAATGAGCAGTTCTTC. The encoded protein is CASSFPSGRANEQFF. The J gene is TRBJ2-1, the V gene TRBV5-4; 12 bases are shared with TRBD2. Germline values: CDR1 SGHNT, CDR2 YYREEE (reference sequence). V shed 2 bases and J 6 bases; nucleotides not matched to a gene: 3. This CDR3 spans 15 amino acids.

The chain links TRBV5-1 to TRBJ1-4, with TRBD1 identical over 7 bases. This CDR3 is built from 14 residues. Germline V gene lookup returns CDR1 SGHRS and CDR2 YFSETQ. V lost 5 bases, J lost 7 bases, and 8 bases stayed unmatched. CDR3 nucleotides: TGCGCCAGCAGTCGACAGGGAGGAGGTGAAAAACTGTTTTTT. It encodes CASSRQGGGEKLFF.

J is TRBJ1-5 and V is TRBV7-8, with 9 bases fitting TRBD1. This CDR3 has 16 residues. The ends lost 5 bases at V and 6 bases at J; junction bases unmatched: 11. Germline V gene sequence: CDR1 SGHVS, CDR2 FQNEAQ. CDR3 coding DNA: TGTGCCAGCAGCGCCCCCCTGGACAGGGGTCGTCAGCCCCAGCATTTT. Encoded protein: CASSAPLDRGRQPQHF.

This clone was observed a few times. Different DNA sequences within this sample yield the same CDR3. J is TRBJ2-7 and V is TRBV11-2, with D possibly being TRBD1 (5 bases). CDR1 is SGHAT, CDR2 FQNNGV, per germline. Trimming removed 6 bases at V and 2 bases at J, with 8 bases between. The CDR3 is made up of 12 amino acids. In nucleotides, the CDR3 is TGTGCCAGCAGTCAAGGGGCCTACGAGCAGTACTTC. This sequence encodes CASSQGAYEQYF.

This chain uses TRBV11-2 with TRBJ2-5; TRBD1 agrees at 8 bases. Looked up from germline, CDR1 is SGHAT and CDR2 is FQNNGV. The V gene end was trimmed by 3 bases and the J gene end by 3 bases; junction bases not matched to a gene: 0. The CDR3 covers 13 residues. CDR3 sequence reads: CASSLGQEETQYF. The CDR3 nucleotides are TGTGCCAGCAGCTTGGGACAGGAAGAGACCCAGTACTTC. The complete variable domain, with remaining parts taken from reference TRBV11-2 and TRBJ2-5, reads EAGVAQSPRYKIIEKRQSVAFWCNPISGHATLYWYQQILGQGPKLLIQFQNNGVVDDSQLPKDRFSAERLKGVDSTLKIQPAKLEDSAVYLCASSLGQEETQYFGPGTRLLVL.

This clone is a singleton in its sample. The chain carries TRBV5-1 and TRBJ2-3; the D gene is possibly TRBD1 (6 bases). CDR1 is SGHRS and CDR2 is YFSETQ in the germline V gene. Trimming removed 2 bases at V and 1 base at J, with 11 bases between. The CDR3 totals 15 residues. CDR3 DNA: TGCGCCAGCAGCTTAGGGACAAGGGGCACAGATACGCAGTATTTT. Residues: CASSLGTRGTDTQYF.

The CDR3 DNA reads TGTGCCAGCAGCCGAACAGGGGAGGCTGGCTACACCTTC. Its protein product is CASSRTGEAGYTF. The chain links TRBV7-3 to TRBJ1-2; 7 nucleotides agree with TRBD1. CDR1 and CDR2 (germline): SGHTA, FQGTGA. The CDR3 length is 13 residues. The ends lost 5 bases at V and 7 bases at J; junction bases unmatched: 7.

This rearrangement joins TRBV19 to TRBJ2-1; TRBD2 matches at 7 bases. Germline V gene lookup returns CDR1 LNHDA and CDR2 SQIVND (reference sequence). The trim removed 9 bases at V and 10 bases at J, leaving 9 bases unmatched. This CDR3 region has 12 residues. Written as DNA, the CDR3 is TGTGCCAGCGCTAGCGGAGGCCCAGAGCAGTTCTTC. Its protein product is CASASGGPEQFF.

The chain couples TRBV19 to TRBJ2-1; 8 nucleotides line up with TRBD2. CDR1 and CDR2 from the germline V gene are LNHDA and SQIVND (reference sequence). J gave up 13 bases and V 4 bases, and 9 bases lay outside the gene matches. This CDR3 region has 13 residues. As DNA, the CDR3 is TGTGCCAGTAGTACTAGCGGGCGGGGGGCCCAGTTCTTC. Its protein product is CASSTSGRGAQFF.

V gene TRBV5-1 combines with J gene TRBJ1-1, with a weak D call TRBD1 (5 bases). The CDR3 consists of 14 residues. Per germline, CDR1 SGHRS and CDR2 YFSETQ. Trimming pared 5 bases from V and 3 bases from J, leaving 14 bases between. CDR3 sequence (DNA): TGCGCCAGCAGACAGGAGTTAGTGGACACTGAAGCTTTCTTT. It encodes CASRQELVDTEAFF.

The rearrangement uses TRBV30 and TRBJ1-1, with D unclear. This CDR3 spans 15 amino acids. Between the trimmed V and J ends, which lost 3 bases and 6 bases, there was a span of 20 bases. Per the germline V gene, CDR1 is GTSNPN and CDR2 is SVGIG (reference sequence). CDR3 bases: TGTGCCTGGAGCTGGGTGGGGAGCTTGGGTCCTGAAGCTTTCTTT. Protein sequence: CAWSWVGSLGPEAFF.

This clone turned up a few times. The CDR3 spells CSASLQETQYF. CDR3 DNA sequence: TGCAGTGCTAGTCTCCAAGAGACCCAGTACTTC. The chain employs TRBV20-1 and TRBJ2-5; D unclear. Looked up from germline, CDR1 is DFQATT and CDR2 is SNEGSKA (reference sequence). The V gene lost 3 bases and the J gene lost 1 base, with 3 bases spanning the gap. The CDR3 has 11 amino acids.

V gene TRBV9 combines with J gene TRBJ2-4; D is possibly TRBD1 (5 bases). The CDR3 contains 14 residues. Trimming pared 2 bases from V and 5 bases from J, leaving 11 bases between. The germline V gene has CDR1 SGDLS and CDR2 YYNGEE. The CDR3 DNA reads TGTGCCAGCAGCGTCGGGCTAGGGGAAAACATTCAGTACTTC. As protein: CASSVGLGENIQYF.

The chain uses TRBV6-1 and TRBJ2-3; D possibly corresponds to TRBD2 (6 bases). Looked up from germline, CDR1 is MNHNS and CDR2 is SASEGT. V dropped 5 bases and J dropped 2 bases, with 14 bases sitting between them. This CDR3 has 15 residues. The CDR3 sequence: CASSLMGLYTDTQYF. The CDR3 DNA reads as TGTGCCAGCAGTCTTATGGGACTGTACACAGATACGCAGTATTTT.

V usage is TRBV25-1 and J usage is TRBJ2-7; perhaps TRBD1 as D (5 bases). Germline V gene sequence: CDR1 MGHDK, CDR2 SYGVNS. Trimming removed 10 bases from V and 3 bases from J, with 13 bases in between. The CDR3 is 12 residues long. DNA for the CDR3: TGTGCCACCAACAGAGACAGCTACGAGCAGTACTTC. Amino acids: CATNRDSYEQYF.

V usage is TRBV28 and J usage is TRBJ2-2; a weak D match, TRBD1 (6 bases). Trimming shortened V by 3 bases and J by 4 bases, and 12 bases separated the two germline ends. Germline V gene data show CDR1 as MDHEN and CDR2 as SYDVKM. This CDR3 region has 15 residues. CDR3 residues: CASSFGQFRTGELFF. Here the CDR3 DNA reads TGTGCCAGCAGTTTCGGACAGTTCCGCACCGGGGAGCTGTTTTTT.

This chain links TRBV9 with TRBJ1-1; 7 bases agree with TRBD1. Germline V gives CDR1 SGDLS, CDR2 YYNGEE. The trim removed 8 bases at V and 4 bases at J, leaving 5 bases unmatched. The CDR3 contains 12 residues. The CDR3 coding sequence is TGTGCCAGTGGGACAGAGCCCACTGAAGCTTTCTTT. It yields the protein CASGTEPTEAFF.

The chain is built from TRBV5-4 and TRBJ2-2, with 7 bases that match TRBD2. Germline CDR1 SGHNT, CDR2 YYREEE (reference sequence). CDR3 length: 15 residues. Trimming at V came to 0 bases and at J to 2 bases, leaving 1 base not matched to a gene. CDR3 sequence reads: CASSLERGNTGELFF. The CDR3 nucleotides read TGTGCCAGCAGCTTGGAGCGGGGAAACACCGGGGAGCTGTTTTTT.

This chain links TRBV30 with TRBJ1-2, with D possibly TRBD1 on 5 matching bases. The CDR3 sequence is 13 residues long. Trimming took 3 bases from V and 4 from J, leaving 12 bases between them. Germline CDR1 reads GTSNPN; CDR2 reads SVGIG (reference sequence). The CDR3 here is CAWRIDRLYGYTF. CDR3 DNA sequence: TGTGCCTGGAGAATAGACAGACTCTATGGCTACACCTTC. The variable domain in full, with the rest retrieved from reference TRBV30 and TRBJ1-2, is SQTIHQWPATLVQPVGSPLSLECTVEGTSNPNLYWYRQAAGRGLQLLFYSVGIGQISSEVPQNLSASRPQDRQFILSSKKLLLSDSGFYLCAWRIDRLYGYTFGSGTRLTVV.

DNA of the CDR3: TGTGCCAGCAGCCAAGCGGCGGCTAGCTCCTACAATGAGCAGTTCTTC. This sequence encodes CASSQAAASSYNEQFF. This chain connects TRBV4-2 to TRBJ2-1, with D unresolved. The germline V gene encodes CDR1 LGHNA and CDR2 YNFKEQ. The V and J ends lost 1 base and 0 bases respectively, with 10 bases between them. This CDR3 contains 16 residues.

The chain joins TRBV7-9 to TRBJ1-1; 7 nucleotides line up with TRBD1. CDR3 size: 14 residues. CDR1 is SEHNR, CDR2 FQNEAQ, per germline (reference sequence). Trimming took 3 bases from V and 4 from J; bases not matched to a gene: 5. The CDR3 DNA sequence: TGTGCCAGCAGCTTGACAGGGTCGGGCACTGAAGCTTTCTTT. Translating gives CASSLTGSGTEAFF.

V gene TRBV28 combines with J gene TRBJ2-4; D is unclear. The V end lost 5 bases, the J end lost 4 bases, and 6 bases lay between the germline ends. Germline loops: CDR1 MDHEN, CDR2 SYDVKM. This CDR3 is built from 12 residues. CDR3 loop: CASSTQKNIQYF. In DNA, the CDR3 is TGTGCCAGCAGTACCCAGAAAAACATTCAGTACTTC.

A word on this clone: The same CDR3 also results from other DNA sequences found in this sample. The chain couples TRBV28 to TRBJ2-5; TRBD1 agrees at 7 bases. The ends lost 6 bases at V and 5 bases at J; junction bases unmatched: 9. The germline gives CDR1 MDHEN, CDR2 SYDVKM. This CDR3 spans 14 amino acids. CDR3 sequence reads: CASSRGQARETQYF. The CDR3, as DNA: TGTGCCAGCAGCCGAGGACAGGCCAGGGAGACCCAGTACTTC.

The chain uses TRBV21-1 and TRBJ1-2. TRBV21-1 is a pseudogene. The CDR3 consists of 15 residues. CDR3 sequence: CASSKGGDGNYGYTF. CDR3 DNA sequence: TGTGCCAGCAGCAAAGGTGGAGACGGTAACTATGGCTACACCTTC.

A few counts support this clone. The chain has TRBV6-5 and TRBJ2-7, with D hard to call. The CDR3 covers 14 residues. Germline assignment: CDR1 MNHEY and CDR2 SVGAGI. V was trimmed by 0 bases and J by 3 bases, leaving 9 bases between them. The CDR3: CASSYSAGIYEQYF. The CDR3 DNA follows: TGTGCCAGCAGTTACTCGGCAGGAATCTACGAGCAGTACTTC.

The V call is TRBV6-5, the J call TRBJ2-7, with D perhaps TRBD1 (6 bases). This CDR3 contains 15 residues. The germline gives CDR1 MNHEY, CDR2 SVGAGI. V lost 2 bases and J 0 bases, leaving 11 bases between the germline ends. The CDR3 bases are TGTGCCAGCAGTTACGTACAGGGTAACTCCTACGAGCAGTACTTC. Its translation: CASSYVQGNSYEQYF.

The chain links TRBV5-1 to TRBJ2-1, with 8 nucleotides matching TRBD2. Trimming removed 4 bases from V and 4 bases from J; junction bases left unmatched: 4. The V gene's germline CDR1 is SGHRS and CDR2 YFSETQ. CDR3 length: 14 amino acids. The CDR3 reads CASSPGLVYNEQFF. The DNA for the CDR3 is TGCGCCAGCAGCCCGGGACTAGTGTACAATGAGCAGTTCTTC.

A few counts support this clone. The CDR3 coding sequence is TGTGCCAGCAGTATGCCCGGACTAGTGCCAGGAGAGACCCAGTACTTC. It encodes CASSMPGLVPGETQYF. This sequence joins TRBV7-9 and TRBJ2-5, with 7 positions matching TRBD2. Looked up from germline, CDR1 is SEHNR and CDR2 is FQNEAQ (reference sequence). This CDR3 is 16 amino acids long. Trimming removed 6 bases from V and 4 bases from J; junction bases left unmatched: 14.